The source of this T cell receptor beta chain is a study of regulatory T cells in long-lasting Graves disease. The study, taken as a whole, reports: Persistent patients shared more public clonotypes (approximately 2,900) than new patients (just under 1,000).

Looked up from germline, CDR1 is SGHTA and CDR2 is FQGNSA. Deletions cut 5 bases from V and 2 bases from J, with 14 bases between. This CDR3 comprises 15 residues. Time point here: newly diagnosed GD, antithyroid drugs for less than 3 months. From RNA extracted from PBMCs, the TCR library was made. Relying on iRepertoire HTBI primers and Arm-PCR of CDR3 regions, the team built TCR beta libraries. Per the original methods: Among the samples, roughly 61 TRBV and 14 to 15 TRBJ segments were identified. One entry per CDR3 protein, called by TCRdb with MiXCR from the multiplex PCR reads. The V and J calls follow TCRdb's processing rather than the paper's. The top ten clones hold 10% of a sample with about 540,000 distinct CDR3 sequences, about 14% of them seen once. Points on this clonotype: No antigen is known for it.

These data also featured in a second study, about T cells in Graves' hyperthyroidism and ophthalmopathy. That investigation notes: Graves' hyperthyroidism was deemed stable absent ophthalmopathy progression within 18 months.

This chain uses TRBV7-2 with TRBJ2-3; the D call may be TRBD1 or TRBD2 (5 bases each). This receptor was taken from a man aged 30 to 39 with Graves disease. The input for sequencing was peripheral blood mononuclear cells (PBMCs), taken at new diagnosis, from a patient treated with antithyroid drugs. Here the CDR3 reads CASSPRDALTDTQYF. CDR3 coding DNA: TGTGCCAGCAGCCCCCGGGACGCTCTCACAGATACGCAGTATTTT.